Listed below are T cell receptor beta chains from one sample, sequenced in a study of OX40 agonist ivuxolimab in advanced cancers. Sequenced by immunoSEQ multiplex PCR; TCRdb stores in-frame clones only, minus some. The table lists roughly 13,000 clones, 75% to 95% of them singletons. The input for sequencing was CD4+ or CD8+ T cells sorted from blood, taken in a trial of the OX40 agonist ivuxolimab. Receptors originate from an adult with an advanced solid tumor such as melanoma, head and neck, liver or kidney cancer. Each CDR3 is given with its conserved first and last residue. D genes are given only for firm matches. A row's size may be missing; if present it is once, few, many or a size class.

>TRBJ1-2|.|TRBV7-9|.
TGTGCCAGCAGCTTAGGGCACGACCCTGGGGGCTACACCTTC
CASSLGHDPGGYTF
>TRBJ2-7|once|TRBV11-2|.
TGTGCCAGCAGCTTAGGCGGGGCGAGCTCCTACGAGCAGTACTTC
CASSLGGASSYEQYF
>TRBJ2-7|.|TRBV7-4|TRBD1
TGTGCCAGCAGCCCATGGACAGGGGCCTACGAGCAGTACTTC
CASSPWTGAYEQYF
>TRBJ2-2|.|TRBV13|TRBD2
TGTGCTTGTACTTTCGGGACTAGAGGCACCGGGGAGCTGTTTTTT
CACTFGTRGTGELFF
>TRBJ2-7|.|TRBV4-1|.
TGCGCCAGCAGCCAAGTCCTTGGGACGGCATCCTACGAGCAGTACTTC
CASSQVLGTASYEQYF
>TRBJ2-1|.|TRBV5-6|.
TGTGCCAGCAGCTTGGCCGAGTGGGAGACCAATGAGCAGTTCTTC
CASSLAEWETNEQFF
>TRBJ2-2|.|TRBV4-2|.
TGTGCCAGCAGCCAAGAGGCATCCGACACCGGGGAGCTGTTTTTT
CASSQEASDTGELFF
>TRBJ1-2|.|TRBV6-5|.
TGTGCCAGCAGTTCCCTGGGGCCGGTCAATGGCTACACCTTC
CASSSLGPVNGYTF
>TRBJ2-1|.|TRBV9|TRBD2
TGTGCCAGCAGCGTGGGCCAGGGCGGGGGGATTAATGAGCAGTTCTTC
CASSVGQGGGINEQFF
>TRBJ1-1|.|TRBV6-6|.
TGTGCCAGCAGTTACCCCTCAGGTCTGAACACTGAAGCTTTCTTT
CASSYPSGLNTEAFF
>TRBJ2-7|once|TRBV5-4|TRBD1
TGTGCCAGCAGCACAGGACAGGGTGCTTACGAGCAGTACTTC
CASSTGQGAYEQYF
>TRBJ2-7|.|TRBV27|TRBD1
TGTGCCAGCAGTCCGGGACAGGGGGCTTACGAGCAGTACTTC
CASSPGQGAYEQYF
>TRBJ1-6|.|TRBV7-9|.
TGTGCCAGCAGCTTAAACGACCCGCGTAGCATACAGTCACCCCTCCACTTT
CASSLNDPRSIQSPLHF
>TRBJ1-2|.|TRBV7-9|.
TGTGCCAGCAGCTTACCCTCGGACTCTAACTATGGCTACACCTTC
CASSLPSDSNYGYTF
>TRBJ2-7|.|TRBV9|.
TGTGCCAGCAGCCCAGGACCCTACGAGCAGTACTTC
CASSPGPYEQYF
>TRBJ1-5|.|TRBV4-2|TRBD1
TGTGCCAGCAGCCAAGATGCCCTCCAGGGGGATAATCAGCCCCAGCATTTT
CASSQDALQGDNQPQHF
>TRBJ2-7|.|TRBV5-5|.
TGTGCCAGCAGCCCTGACAGCTCCTACGAGCAGTACTTC
CASSPDSSYEQYF
>TRBJ2-7|.|TRBV6-5|.
TGTGCCAGCAGGTCCGGGGCCACCTACGAGCAGTACTTC
CASRSGATYEQYF
>TRBJ2-2|.|TRBV6-6|TRBD2
TGTGCCAGCAGTCGCCAAGCGGGAGGACCCACCGGGGAGCTGTTTTTT
CASSRQAGGPTGELFF
>TRBJ2-5|.|TRBV19|TRBD2
TGTGCCAGTAGTGGGTGGGCTAGCGGGGGACAAGAGACCCAGTACTTC
CASSGWASGGQETQYF
>TRBJ2-1|.|TRBV11-3|.
TGTGCCAGCAGCTTAGGGGGGGGCGAATTGAATGAGCAGTTCTTC
CASSLGGGELNEQFF
>TRBJ1-2|.|TRBV6-5|.
TGTGCCAGCAGTGGGGACTTCGGTGGCTACACCTTC
CASSGDFGGYTF
>TRBJ2-5|.|TRBV5-4|TRBD2
TGTGCCAGCAGCTTCCCGGCGGGGGGGTTTCTCCATGAGACCCAGTACTTC
CASSFPAGGFLHETQYF
>TRBJ1-6|.|TRBV15|.
TGTGCCACCAGCAGAAGTGAGTCACCCCTCCACTTT
CATSRSESPLHF
>TRBJ1-5|.|TRBV6-5|.
TGTGCCAGCAGTTACGATGGAAATCAGCCCCAGCATTTT
CASSYDGNQPQHF
>TRBJ1-6|.|TRBV15|TRBD1
TGTGCCACCGGACAGGATCTGAATTCACCCCTCCACTTT
CATGQDLNSPLHF
>TRBJ2-3|.|TRBV6-5|.
TGTGCCAGCAGTCCCCTAGTAACAGATACGCAGTATTTT
CASSPLVTDTQYF
>TRBJ2-1|.|TRBV7-6|.
TGTGCCAGCAGCTTAAACCTACGGGGGCAACCATACAATGAGCAGTTCTTC
CASSLNLRGQPYNEQFF
>TRBJ1-1|once|TRBV13|.
TGTGCCAGCAGCCAGATACAGGGTCTGAACACTGAAGCTTTCTTT
CASSQIQGLNTEAFF
>TRBJ1-1|.|TRBV7-9|.
TGTGCCAGCAGCTTCTTCGACAAGAACACTGAAGCTTTCTTT
CASSFFDKNTEAFF
>TRBJ1-5|.|TRBV30|.
TGTGCCTGGAGTGTACAGGGTCAGCCCCAGCATTTT
CAWSVQGQPQHF
>TRBJ2-7|.|TRBV2|.
TGTGCCAGCAGTGAAGGCGGGTGGGGTTCATCCGAGCAGTACTTC
CASSEGGWGSSEQYF
>TRBJ2-7|.|TRBV6-1|TRBD2
TGTGCCAGCAGTGAAGACACTAGCGGTTCGTACGAGCAGTACTTC
CASSEDTSGSYEQYF
>TRBJ2-2|.|TRBV9|TRBD2
TGTGCCAGCAGCGAGAGCGGGGGGTTCACCGGGGAGCTGTTTTTT
CASSESGGFTGELFF
>TRBJ2-2|.|TRBV21-1|.
TGTGCCAGCAGCAAAGCGGCTAGCGGGACGACCGGGGAGCTGTTTTTT
CASSKAASGTTGELFF
>TRBJ2-3|.|TRBV29-1|TRBD1
TGCAGCGTTGAAGGGGACAGGAGCACAGATACGCAGTATTTT
CSVEGDRSTDTQYF
>TRBJ2-7|.|TRBV10-1|.
TGCGCCAGCAGTGAGTCTGGGAATTCCTACGAGCAGTACTTC
CASSESGNSYEQYF
>TRBJ1-5|.|TRBV19|.
TGTGCCAGTAGTATAGCGAGGGGGCCCCAGCATTTT
CASSIARGPQHF
>TRBJ1-1|.|TRBV13|TRBD1
TGTGCCAGCAGCCTTGGACAGGGTAACACTGAAGCTTTCTTT
CASSLGQGNTEAFF
>TRBJ2-1|.|TRBV19|TRBD2
TGTGCCAGTAGTATAGTCCTAGCGGGGCTCAATGAGCAGTTCTTC
CASSIVLAGLNEQFF
>TRBJ1-5|.|TRBV4-1|.
TGCGCCAGCAGCCAAGAACCGTCGGTGGGAGGTTTCCTGAACGGCAATCAGCCCCAGCATTTT
CASSQEPSVGGFLNGNQPQHF
>TRBJ2-6|.|TRBV6-6|.
TGTGCCAGCAGTTACAGTACCTCTGGGGCCAACGTCCTGACTTTC
CASSYSTSGANVLTF
>TRBJ2-2|.|TRBV5-3|.
TGTGCCAGAAGCTTGGTCGGCACCGGGGAGCTGTTTTTT
CARSLVGTGELFF